The clone carrying this T cell receptor (beta chain) was seen more than once but under ten times. The sample comes from a study of regulatory T cells in long-lasting Graves disease. The TCR beta library used iRepertoire HTBI primers with Arm-PCR amplification of CDR3. A single record per CDR3 protein comes from TCRdb applying MiXCR to the multiplex PCR reads. Here the sample spans roughly 700,000 distinct CDR3 sequences, about 30% being singletons. Noted time point: persistent/refractory GD, antithyroid drugs over 5 years with positive TRAb. RNA from PBMCs was the source of the TCR library. The receptor comes from a female donor with Graves disease. Source: peripheral blood mononuclear cells (PBMCs), taken when the disease was refractory, from a patient treated with antithyroid drugs.

The CDR3, as DNA: TGTGCCAGCAGTTACGGACTAGCGAAGAGTGGGCGCTCCTACGAGCAGTACTTC. Protein: CASSYGLAKSGRSYEQYF. This chain joins TRBV6-5 and TRBJ2-7; 9 bases line up with TRBD2. Germline-derived CDR1 and CDR2 are MNHEY and SVGAGI. This CDR3 has 18 residues. V lost 2 bases to trimming and J lost 0 bases; unmatched junction nucleotides: 11.